A selection of T cell receptor beta chains follows, all from one sample in a study of blood T cell repertoires in COVID-19. Sequencing was performed with immunoSEQ multiplex PCR; in TCRdb, only in-frame clones are kept and a portion is missing. The sample consists of some 130,000 clones, 70% to 85% of them appearing once. Sequenced material: peripheral blood. These TCRs come from a man in his sixties who had recovered from COVID-19. Both conserved end residues are part of each CDR3. The D gene is left open where the match is weak. Where a row states a size, it is once, few, many or the class of an expanded clone; other rows omit it.

size | J | V | D | DNA | CDR3
few | TRBJ2-1 | TRBV20-1 | TRBD2 | TGCAGTGCTAGTATACTAGCGGGAGGTTCCCCCGAAGATGAGCAGTTCTTC | CSASILAGGSPEDEQFF
few | TRBJ1-2 | TRBV29-1 | . | TGCAGCGTTGAGGAGGGACGGACCTACACCTTC | CSVEEGRTYTF
. | TRBJ2-2 | TRBV6-6 | . | TGTGCCAGCACCCAAGGCGGGAACACCGGGGAGCTGTTTTTT | CASTQGGNTGELFF
. | TRBJ2-1 | TRBV5-4 | TRBD1 | TGTGCCAGCAGCCAGGACAGGACCCTCTACAATGAGCAGTTCTTC | CASSQDRTLYNEQFF
. | TRBJ1-1 | TRBV6-5 | . | TGTGCCAGCATCCGAGACTCGAACACTGAAGCTTTCTTT | CASIRDSNTEAFF
. | TRBJ1-5 | TRBV28 | TRBD1 | TGTGCCAGCAGTTTATCATTGGGTGGGGCAGGGGGGTATAGCAATCAGCCCCAGCATTTT | CASSLSLGGAGGYSNQPQHF
. | TRBJ2-3 | TRBV5-1 | TRBD1 | TGCGCCAGCAGCTTGGACAGGGGGCAAACAGATACGCAGTATTTT | CASSLDRGQTDTQYF
. | TRBJ2-5 | TRBV19 | TRBD1 | TGTGCCAGTAGTAACCTAGCACAGGGGGCAGAGACCCAGTACTTC | CASSNLAQGAETQYF
. | TRBJ1-1 | TRBV6-2/TRBV6-3 | . | TGTGCCAGCACCCCGGGGGCAGGCACTGAAGCTTTCTTT | CASTPGAGTEAFF
. | TRBJ1-2 | TRBV5-1 | TRBD1 | TGCGCCAGCAGCCCCGGGACAGGGGCCGACATGGGATATGGCTACACCTTC | CASSPGTGADMGYGYTF
. | TRBJ2-1 | TRBV7-6 | TRBD2 | TGTGCCAGCAGCAGAGGACTAGCGGGAGGACGCTCCTACAATGAGCAGTTCTTC | CASSRGLAGGRSYNEQFF
. | TRBJ2-7 | TRBV6-6 | TRBD1 | TGTGCCAGCAGCCTCACCACGACAGGGGGATCCTACGAGCAGTACTTC | CASSLTTTGGSYEQYF
. | TRBJ1-2 | TRBV5-1 | . | TGCGCCAGCAGCTTGGAAGGGGGAGCGAGTGGCTACACCTTC | CASSLEGGASGYTF
. | TRBJ2-3 | TRBV7-9 | TRBD1 | TGTGCCAGCAGCCCGGACAGGGGGGGTACAGATACGCAGTATTTT | CASSPDRGGTDTQYF
. | TRBJ2-1 | TRBV7-9 | TRBD2 | TGTGCCAGCAGCTTAGGACTAGCGGACAATGAGCAGTTCTTC | CASSLGLADNEQFF
. | TRBJ1-1 | TRBV5-8 | . | TGTGCCAGCAGCCTGGGACTAACTAAAAGTCGGGACACTGAAGCTTTCTTT | CASSLGLTKSRDTEAFF
. | TRBJ2-7 | TRBV28 | TRBD1 | TGTGCCAGCAGTCGACAGGGGTTAACCTACGAGCAGTACTTC | CASSRQGLTYEQYF
. | TRBJ2-5 | TRBV7-2 | TRBD2 | TGTGCCAGCAGCCCGACTAGCGGGAGCCGTGAGACCCAGTACTTC | CASSPTSGSRETQYF
. | TRBJ2-7 | TRBV18 | TRBD1 | TGTGCCAGCTCACCCGAAAGACAGGGATTTCTGGAGCAGTACTTC | CASSPERQGFLEQYF
. | TRBJ1-5 | TRBV7-2 | . | TGTGCCAGCAGCTTAGGTGGCCACAATCAGCCCCAGCATTTT | CASSLGGHNQPQHF
. | TRBJ1-1 | TRBV30 | . | TGTGCCTGGAGAAAAAGCATGAACACTGAAGCTTTCTTT | CAWRKSMNTEAFF
. | TRBJ2-3 | TRBV24-1 | TRBD1 | TGTGCCACCAGTGAGGGGGACAGGGCATCCACAGATACGCAGTATTTT | CATSEGDRASTDTQYF
. | TRBJ1-5 | TRBV6-5 | TRBD1 | TGTGCCAGCAGTACAGGGGTTTATAGCAATCAGCCCCAGCATTTT | CASSTGVYSNQPQHF
. | TRBJ1-5 | TRBV19 | . | TGTGCCAGTAGCGGGGGGCTTAGCAATCAGCCCCAGCATTTT | CASSGGLSNQPQHF
. | TRBJ1-1 | TRBV12-5 | . | TGTGCTAGTGGTTTGTCGAGGTTTCGGGCTGAAGCTTTCTTT | CASGLSRFRAEAFF
. | TRBJ2-4 | TRBV24-1 | TRBD1 | TGTGCCACCAGTGACAGGACAGGAGAAACTGAGTACTTC | CATSDRTGETEYF
. | TRBJ1-1 | TRBV19 | . | TGTGCCAGTAGTACCGGGCCAGGACTGTACACTGAAGCTTTCTTT | CASSTGPGLYTEAFF
few | TRBJ2-7 | TRBV6-5 | TRBD1 | TGTGCCAGCAGGACAGGGGGCGCTTACGAGCAGTACTTC | CASRTGGAYEQYF
few | TRBJ2-5 | TRBV5-4 | TRBD2 | TGTGCCAGCAGCACGCTAGCGGGGGGACAAGAGACCCAGTACTTC | CASSTLAGGQETQYF
. | TRBJ2-3 | TRBV27 | . | TGTGCCAGCAGTTCTCTAGCAGATACGCAGTATTTT | CASSSLADTQYF
. | TRBJ2-7 | TRBV6-5 | TRBD2 | TGTGCCAGCTCCATTGGACTAGCGGGAGTCTACGAGCAGTACTTC | CASSIGLAGVYEQYF
. | TRBJ1-3 | TRBV2 | TRBD1 | TGTGCCAGCAGTTTGGGACAGGCGGTCTCTGGAAACACCATATATTTT | CASSLGQAVSGNTIYF
once | TRBJ1-4 | TRBV18 | . | TGTGCCAGCTCACCACCGCATCGGGACTCCAATGTACAGCTGTTTTTT | CASSPPHRDSNVQLFF
. | TRBJ2-1 | TRBV9 | TRBD2 | TGTGCCAGCAGCGTAGTACCTAGCGGGGGTTTCCAAGGCAATGAGCAGTTCTTC | CASSVVPSGGFQGNEQFF
. | TRBJ2-7 | TRBV29-1 | . | TGCAGCGTCCTCTTCACGCGCTACGAGCAGTACTTC | CSVLFTRYEQYF
. | TRBJ1-5 | TRBV28 | TRBD1 | TGTGCCAGCAGTCAACAGGGGGCGAGACAGCCCCAGCATTTT | CASSQQGARQPQHF
. | TRBJ1-3 | TRBV6-5 | TRBD1 | TGTGCCAGCAGGGAGACAGGGGCTGGAAACACCATATATTTT | CASRETGAGNTIYF
. | TRBJ2-7 | TRBV19 | . | TGTGCCAGTGGCCCGGGGGTCGGAGTCGCGCAGTACTTC | CASGPGVGVAQYF
. | TRBJ1-1 | TRBV28 | TRBD1 | TGTGCCAGCAGTTTATCACAGGGGGTCACTGAAGCTTTCTTT | CASSLSQGVTEAFF
. | TRBJ2-7 | TRBV28 | TRBD1 | TGTGCCAGCAGTCCTGCGGACAGGGGGCTGGTCGAGCAGTACTTC | CASSPADRGLVEQYF
. | TRBJ2-7 | TRBV29-1 | TRBD1 | TGCAGCGCTCTACCCCGGACAGGGGGCGCCGAGCAGTACTTC | CSALPRTGGAEQYF
. | TRBJ2-7 | TRBV3-1/TRBV3-2 | . | TGTGCCAGCAGCCCAACAGGGTCTAGCTCCTACGAGCAGTACTTC | CASSPTGSSSYEQYF
once | TRBJ2-7 | TRBV15 | TRBD1 | TGTGCCACCAGCAGAGCTTCGCCCCGGGGACAGGGCCCCTACGAGCAGTACTTC | CATSRASPRGQGPYEQYF
. | TRBJ2-3 | TRBV9 | . | TGTGCCAGCAGCGCAATGGAGGGCTACACAGATACGCAGTATTTT | CASSAMEGYTDTQYF
once | TRBJ2-3 | TRBV5-1 | . | TGCGCCACCAGCCGGTCCCGGTTCCCAGATACGCAGTATTTT | CATSRSRFPDTQYF
. | TRBJ1-6 | TRBV7-2 | TRBD1 | TGTGCCAGCAGCCTCACAGGGGCTGCGGATTCACCCCTCCACTTT | CASSLTGAADSPLHF
. | TRBJ1-4 | TRBV6-5 | TRBD1 | TGTGCCAGCAGCTTGGGACAGAAAGAAAAACTGTTTTTT | CASSLGQKEKLFF
. | TRBJ2-5 | TRBV6-5 | . | TGTGCCAGCAGCCTGACAGGAGAGACCCAGTACTTC | CASSLTGETQYF
. | TRBJ1-5 | TRBV28 | . | TGTGCCAGCAGTTTCGGGGAACAGCCCCAGCATTTT | CASSFGEQPQHF
. | TRBJ1-5 | TRBV28 | . | TGTGCCAGCAGGGCGAGCCCAGGCTTGCCCCAGCATTTT | CASRASPGLPQHF